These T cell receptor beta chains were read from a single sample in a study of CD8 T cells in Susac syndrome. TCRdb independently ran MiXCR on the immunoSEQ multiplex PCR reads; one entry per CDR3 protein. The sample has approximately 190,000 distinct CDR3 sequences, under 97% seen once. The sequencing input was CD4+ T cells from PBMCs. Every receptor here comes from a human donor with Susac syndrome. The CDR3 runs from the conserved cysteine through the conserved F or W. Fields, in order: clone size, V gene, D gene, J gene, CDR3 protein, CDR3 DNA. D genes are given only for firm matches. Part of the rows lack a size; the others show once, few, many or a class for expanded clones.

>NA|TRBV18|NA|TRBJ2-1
CASSPLKNNEQFF
TGTGCCAGCTCACCTCTGAAGAACAATGAGCAGTTCTTC
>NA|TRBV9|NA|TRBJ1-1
CASSVAGNTEAFF
TGTGCCAGCAGCGTAGCAGGGAACACTGAAGCTTTCTTT
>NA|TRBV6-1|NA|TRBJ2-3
CASSSPLRWEQYF
TGTGCCAGCAGTTCCCCCCTGAGATGGGAGCAGTATTTT
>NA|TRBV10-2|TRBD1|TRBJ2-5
CASRFTGEETQYF
TGCGCCAGCAGGTTCACAGGGGAAGAGACCCAGTACTTC
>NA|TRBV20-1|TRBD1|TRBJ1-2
CSAPDRDRGYTF
TGCAGTGCCCCGGACAGGGATAGGGGCTACACCTTC
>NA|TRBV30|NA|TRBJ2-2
CAWSIQGTGELFF
TGTGCCTGGAGTATCCAGGGGACCGGGGAGCTGTTTTTT
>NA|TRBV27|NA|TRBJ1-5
CASSFYDSTNSNQPQHF
TGTGCCAGCAGTTTCTACGACAGTACCAATAGCAATCAGCCCCAGCATTTT
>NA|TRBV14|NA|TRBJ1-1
CASSQVTVNTEAFF
TGTGCCAGCAGCCAAGTGACAGTGAACACTGAAGCTTTCTTT
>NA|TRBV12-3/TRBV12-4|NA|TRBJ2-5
CASSFRRGLETQYF
TGTGCCAGCAGTTTTCGCAGGGGTTTGGAGACCCAGTACTTC
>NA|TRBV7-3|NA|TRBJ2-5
CASSRDSLETQYF
TGTGCCAGCAGCCGGGACTCACTGGAGACCCAGTACTTC
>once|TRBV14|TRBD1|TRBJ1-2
CASGLGTGAYGYTF
TGTGCCAGCGGTCTGGGCACAGGGGCCTATGGCTACACCTTC
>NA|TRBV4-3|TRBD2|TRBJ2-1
CASSQEALAGGRSYNEQFF
TGCGCCAGCAGCCAAGAGGCCCTAGCGGGGGGACGCTCCTACAATGAGCAGTTCTTC
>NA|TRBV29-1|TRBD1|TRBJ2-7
CSVLTGFSYEQYF
TGCAGCGTTCTGACAGGGTTCTCCTACGAGCAGTACTTC
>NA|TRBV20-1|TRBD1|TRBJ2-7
CSAREGTGGTYEQYF
TGCAGTGCTAGAGAGGGGACAGGGGGCACCTACGAGCAGTACTTC
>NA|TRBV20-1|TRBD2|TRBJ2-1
CSAPPPSGGADEQFF
TGCAGTGCTCCCCCCCCTAGCGGGGGGGCGGATGAGCAGTTCTTC
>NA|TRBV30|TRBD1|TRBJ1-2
CAWNNRGRTF
TGTGCCTGGAACAACAGGGGGCGTACCTTC
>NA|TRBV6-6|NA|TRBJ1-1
CASSPHQDGNTEAFF
TGTGCCAGCAGTCCGCATCAAGACGGTAACACTGAAGCTTTCTTT
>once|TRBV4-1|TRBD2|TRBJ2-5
CASSQVVAGAETQYF
TGCGCCAGCAGCCAAGTCGTAGCGGGGGCAGAGACCCAGTACTTC
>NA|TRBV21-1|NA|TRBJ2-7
CASSSYTVTDYEQYF
TGTGCCAGCAGCTCTTACACAGTTACAGACTACGAGCAGTACTTC
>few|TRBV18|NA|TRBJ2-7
CASSPGTPPYEQYF
TGTGCCAGCTCACCAGGGACTCCTCCCTACGAGCAGTACTTC
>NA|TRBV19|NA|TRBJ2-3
CASRSSGADTQYF
TGTGCCAGTAGGTCCTCAGGGGCAGATACGCAGTATTTT
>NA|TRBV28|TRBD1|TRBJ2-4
CASSFLDRGENIQYF
TGTGCCAGCAGTTTCCTGGACAGGGGCGAAAACATTCAGTACTTC
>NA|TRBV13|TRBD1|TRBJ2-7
CASSLAGTGDWEQYF
TGTGCCAGCAGCTTGGCCGGGACAGGGGATTGGGAGCAGTACTTC
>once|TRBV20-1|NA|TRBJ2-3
CSVKTASSTDTQYF
TGCAGTGTCAAGACAGCTTCTAGCACAGATACGCAGTATTTT
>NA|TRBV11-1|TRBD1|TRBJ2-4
CASSGRGRGENIQYF
TGTGCCAGCAGCGGCAGGGGGCGTGGCGAAAACATTCAGTACTTC
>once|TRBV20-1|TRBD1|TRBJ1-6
CSARQPGQLNSPLHF
TGCAGTGCTAGACAACCGGGACAGTTAAATTCACCCCTCCACTTT
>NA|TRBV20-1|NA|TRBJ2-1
CSADGGRDEQFF
TGCAGTGCTGACGGGGGGCGGGATGAGCAGTTCTTC
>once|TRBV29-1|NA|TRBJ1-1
CSVLGRLMNTEAFF
TGCAGCGTCCTAGGGCGGCTAATGAACACTGAAGCTTTCTTT
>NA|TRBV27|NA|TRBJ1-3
CASSSLDRISGNTIYF
TGTGCCAGCAGTTCACTAGACAGGATCTCTGGAAACACCATATATTTT